What follows is one T cell receptor (beta chain) and its context. It lacks a known antigen. Nothing much larger sits one base from this clone, and base qualities are not available. The cohort comprised some 700 healthy bone marrow donors. Cohort members were all nominally healthy when sampled, although unrecorded immune exposures were likely present. The donor tested CMV seropositive, placing the donor among the approximately 290 seropositive members of the cohort. A peripheral blood sample was provided by each donor, and peripheral blood mononuclear cells were used for TCR beta sequencing. Genomic DNA was extracted from the blood cell samples with the Qiagen DNeasy Blood Extraction Kit. V is clipped by 0 bases and J by 5 bases, and the sequence between their germline boundaries is 8 bases long. Spanning cysteine to phenylalanine, the CDR3 consists of 13 amino acids. Only the CDR3 DNA stays, 39 bases, in frame from base 1. As encoded in the germline V gene, CDR1 is SGHAT while CDR2 is FQNNGV.

These data come from a study of cytomegalovirus exposure and HLA in healthy donors listed by TCRdb under 2017. Notes on the research overall: An earlier analysis of more than 550 of the donors reported approximately 300 Gb of sequence data and around 110 million unique TCR beta sequences obtained from roughly 180 million T cells. All discovery cohort repertoires had been generated using a single sequencing platform. The genetic ancestry cluster associated with self-reported Caucasian donors included approximately 85% of the roughly 410 genotyped donors. Rather than drawing on any new phenotypic data, the later analysis identified candidate immune exposures from TCR beta sequences and the way those sequences occurred across donors. In addition to the first cohort of 650 to 800 subjects, a separate validation cohort of some 120 different subjects was used. In a later analysis, previously published TCR beta repertoires from 670 or so donors were re-analyzed and high-resolution HLA genotyping was added so that TCR occurrence patterns could be studied. On average, 235,054 unique TCR beta nucleotide sequences were sequenced per donor among roughly 430 genotyped donors of the cohort, with roughly a sixth of those sequences being non-productive. The number of donors typed differed by locus, with roughly 620-630 for A, B, C, DRB1 and DQB1, roughly 520 for DQA1, nearly 610 for DPA1, and some 470 for DPB1. Roughly 300 gigabases of sequencing data and roughly 80 million unique TCR sequences made up an early release that covered approximately 650 HLA-typed donors. The study was designed to test whether signatures of past pathogen exposure could be identified by cataloging public T cell receptors. To predict cytomegalovirus infection status, the study brought together high-throughput TCR immunosequencing, statistical association of individual TCRs with disease status, and machine learning. A later genetic analysis took genome-wide SNP genotypes for 398 of the 666 donors and used that subset as a discovery cohort. About five DR-DQ haplotypes were handled as single units for association and clustering because linkage in the cohort was strong. An earlier analysis of roughly 580 of the donors used high-throughput TCR beta sequencing to judge whether each TCR beta V gene segment behaved as functional or pseudogenic. Alongside the repertoire data, information on donor age, sex, ethnicity and CMV serostatus was compiled. The T cell repertoires of under 750 subjects were profiled by immunosequencing and related to cytomegalovirus serostatus. Class I and class II HLA loci were covered by the typing at four-digit resolution. The research as a whole found: Linkage disequilibrium might explain the correlated functional status among segregating V segments, but an unknown experimental factor could not be ruled out. Because counts were too low, seventeen rarely observed V segments, including chromosome 9 orphons, were left out of the earlier analysis of approximately 580 of the donors. Roughly uniform sequencing depth across donors was assumed in presence/absence analyses, although this assumption may not hold. In a later analysis, most CMV-associated TCR beta chains were found to appear HLA-restricted, with HLA associations seemingly driven largely by CMV exposure. Specific HLA alleles were associated with 18,000 or so TCR beta sequences at a false discovery rate of 0.05 in a later analysis. Several of the top co-occurrence clusters appeared to be linked to parvovirus B19, influenza, CMV and Epstein-Barr virus, according to a later analysis. A further reported finding was that TCR beta sequences accurately predicted the HLA-A and HLA-B alleles for most subjects in the first cohort. An earlier analysis of some 560 of the donors showed that most TCR beta V segments appeared in productive rearrangements either about 87% or about 30% of the time, which broadly matched IMGT annotations. In a later genetic analysis, a missense DCLRE1C variant was associated with V-gene and J-gene trimming of TCR beta chains, and the association was replicated in an independent cohort. The sequencing pipeline was judged likely to have produced a cluster of highly shared sequence variants as a technical artifact. The 87-base-pair reads could not distinguish some IMGT-functional V segments, including TRBV6-2 and TRBV6-3, so those segments were excluded. In a later analysis, the rate of TCR association differed among HLA loci, with DRB1 alleles having the most associated TCRs and HLA-C alleles having the fewest. The classifier was reported to diagnose cytomegalovirus status with high specificity and sensitivity in both the original cohort and the validation cohort. Only TCR beta chains were sequenced in this cohort, and the absence of alpha or paired-chain data limited detectable features. A few of the identified cytomegalovirus-associated TCR beta chains were confirmed in vitro to be specific for cytomegalovirus antigens. A later genetic analysis reported fewer N-insertions in productive TCRs among donors in an Asian-associated ancestry cluster than the 666-donor mean. The only immune exposure information available for the cohort was CMV serostatus. While some public TCRs were present in many individuals, most TCR sequences turned up only very rarely across donors. It was suggested by the authors that the approach could potentially be generalized to other disease states and immunological phenotypes. The study listed 150 to 200 TCR beta chains as associated with cytomegalovirus. Compared with equally common non-associated chains, HLA-associated TCR beta chains in a later analysis were more clonally expanded and had lower generation probabilities. Because HLA typing was unavailable for some donors at each locus, only the typed subset was used in association tests. When HLA alleles, especially DR and DQ, strongly co-occurred, attributing TCR associations to individual alleles was difficult.

Library creation used the immunoSEQ multiplex PCR assay. For the multiplex PCR, a mixture combining 60 forward primers for TCR Vbeta segments and 13 reverse primers for TCR Jbeta segments was used. Amplification of the CDR3 region of rearranged TCR beta genes was performed with a multiplex PCR assay on genomic DNA. Amplified TCR beta libraries were sequenced as 87-base-pair reads on the Illumina HiSeq System. Turning to the authors' computational methods: In a later analysis, tens of millions of unique TCR beta chains were counted across the roughly 610 repertoires, and roughly 9.9 million of these chains were shared by at least two donors. Raw reads were error-corrected and collapsed into unique sequences by a nearest-neighbor algorithm in which closely related sequences were merged to remove PCR and sequencing errors. CDR3 sequences were aligned to IMGT reference sequences to assign V, D and J gene segments. For a sequence to be retained, a match of at least six nucleotides to both a V gene segment and a J gene segment was required. A rearrangement was called productive if the CDR3 had no stop codons and remained in frame with V and J, and every other rearrangement was called non-productive. CDR3 was defined by IMGT convention, running from the second conserved V-encoded cysteine to the conserved J-encoded phenylalanine. Sequences without an unambiguous match to a single V gene segment were excluded from the earlier analysis of approximately 560 of the donors. An earlier analysis of 550 to 650 of the donors classified V segments as functional when productive rearrangements were above 56.7% and as segregating when the standard deviation between donors was above 5%. A statistical classification framework was built for diagnosing cytomegalovirus status from the catalog of TCR beta chain sequences. In a later analysis, TCR nucleotide sequences were compared against IMGT/GENE-DB human TR gene sequences so that V and J genes could be assigned. The TCRdist pipeline was used in a later analysis to assign CDR3 sequences and most-parsimonious VDJ recombination scenarios. In a later analysis, each TCR beta chain was defined by its CDR3 amino acid sequence together with its V-gene family, and reads lacking a unique V-gene family were excluded. A later analysis removed several hundred highly shared, low-generation-probability nucleotide sequences to deal with suspected cross-contamination and a sequencing artifact. In a later analysis, a clonal expansion index was calculated for each public chain from normalized within-repertoire ranks of inferred template counts. In a later analysis, generation probabilities were computed using a VDJ recombination model fitted to out-of-frame rearrangements, and the results were checked against IGoR. A later analysis scored TCR-TCR, TCR-HLA and TCR-CMV co-occurrence with hypergeometric tests, applying a repertoire-size bias correction to TCR pairs. False discovery rates were estimated in a later analysis by permuting HLA or CMV assignments 20 times. In a later analysis, co-occurring TCRs were grouped with DBSCAN, and TCRdist sequence similarity was added when clustering was performed within HLA-allele-positive subsets. Repertoires with fewer than 30,000 or more than 120,000 public chains, plus five repertoires with anomalous nucleotide sharing, were excluded from co-occurrence clustering. What TCRdb holds here is the immuneACCESS table cut down to in-frame rearrangements. Part of the clones is not present; checked against another copy, under half of the missing clones reflect an unresolved V gene, and the others are unexplained. The DNA was the basis for D and trimming; V, J and clone size are from that table. Counted in this sample were around 97,000 clones; 79% of them appeared once. The ten largest clones capture 4% of the sample.

The sample taken for sequencing was PBMCs. This chain is built from TRBV11-2 and TRBJ2-7; the D gene cannot be named for sure. The sequence came from a middle-aged man in good health and CMV-seropositive. The DNA is TGTGCCAGCAGCTTAGAGTTTGCGGACGAGCAGTACTTC. Protein translation: CASSLEFADEQYF. The CDR3, completed at both ends by the reference TRBV11-2 and TRBJ2-7 genes, gives the full variable domain EAGVAQSPRYKIIEKRQSVAFWCNPISGHATLYWYQQILGQGPKLLIQFQNNGVVDDSQLPKDRFSAERLKGVDSTLKIQPAKLEDSAVYLCASSLEFADEQYFGPGTRLTVT.